The 7 T cell receptor beta chains below all came from one sample that was sequenced in a study of blood T cell repertoires in COVID-19. Clones were sequenced by immunoSEQ multiplex PCR, and TCRdb holds only the in-frame ones, with some missing. Of some 180,000 clones listed, about 85% are singletons. The sequenced sample consisted of PBMCs or T cells enriched from blood (not recorded which). All receptors derive from a man aged 40-50 years who had recovered from COVID-19.

The chain is built from TRBV10-3 and TRBJ1-1; 7 bases align to TRBD1. V was clipped by 0 bases and J by 6 bases; unmatched bases: 10. Germline V gene lookup returns CDR1 ENHRY and CDR2 SYGVKD. The CDR3 loop spans 16 amino acids. The CDR3 reads CAISESTGRGIAEAFF. CDR3 bases: TGTGCCATCAGTGAGTCGACCGGCAGGGGGATCGCTGAAGCTTTCTTT.

This clone was seen just once. The chain carries TRBV7-6 and TRBJ1-2; D possibly corresponds to TRBD1 (5 bases). Germline lookup yields CDR1 SGHVS and CDR2 FNYEAQ. The CDR3 runs 12 residues. The V end was cut by 8 bases, the J end by 8 bases, with 15 bases between. CDR3 residues: CASGDTGRGYTF. CDR3 bases: TGTGCCAGCGGGGATACAGGACGGGGCTACACCTTC.

This chain links TRBV6-5 with TRBJ1-3; D is unclear. V lost 4 bases and J 4 bases, leaving 5 bases between the germline ends. Germline V gene sequence: CDR1 MNHEY, CDR2 SVGAGI. The CDR3 is made up of 12 amino acids. CDR3 protein: CASSSPGNTIYF. In DNA, the CDR3 is TGTGCCAGCAGTTCCCCAGGAAACACCATATATTTT.

The J gene is TRBJ2-5, the V gene TRBV9; possibly TRBD1 for D (5 bases). V lost 2 bases and J lost 5, with 16 bases in between. The CDR3 extends over 15 amino acids. CDR1 is SGDLS and CDR2 is YYNGEE in the germline V gene. The CDR3 protein is CASSVRLGDRETQYF. CDR3 coding DNA: TGTGCCAGCAGCGTGAGATTAGGGGATAGGGAGACCCAGTACTTC.

This rearrangement joins TRBV7-9 to TRBJ1-1; the D gene is possibly TRBD1 (5 bases). V lost 2 bases, J lost 8 bases, and 12 bases lay in between. CDR1 and CDR2 from the germline V gene are SEHNR and FQNEAQ (reference sequence). The length of the CDR3 is 13 residues. The CDR3 bases are TGTGCCAGCAGCTTATATTTAGGGGAAGAAGCTTTCTTT. This sequence encodes CASSLYLGEEAFF.

This clone came up many times. V usage is TRBV30 and J usage is TRBJ2-5; 9 bases agree with TRBD1. Looked up from germline, CDR1 is GTSNPN and CDR2 is SVGIG (reference sequence). Trimming removed 4 bases from V and 1 base from J; junction bases left unmatched: 4. The CDR3 has 14 residues. The CDR3 sequence is CAWTETGGQETQYF. CDR3 sequence (DNA): TGTGCCTGGACGGAGACAGGGGGCCAAGAGACCCAGTACTTC.

J is TRBJ2-7 and V is TRBV2, with 9 bases aligning to TRBD1. Germline CDR1 and CDR2: SNHLY and FYNNEI. CDR3 length equals 15 residues. J was trimmed by 2 bases and V by 0 bases; bases with no gene match: 2. CDR3: CASSEAGTGPYEQYF. CDR3 nucleotide sequence: TGTGCCAGCAGTGAAGCGGGGACAGGGCCCTACGAGCAGTACTTC.